The 6 T cell receptor beta chains below come from one sample, sequenced in a study of blood T cell repertoires in COVID-19. The protocol was immunoSEQ multiplex PCR, while the TCRdb copy is restricted to in-frame clones and leaves out a portion. The sample lists more than 250,000 clones; 75% to 90% were seen once. The sample comprised peripheral blood. The receptors were sampled from a man in his sixties who had recovered from COVID-19.

This rearrangement joins TRBV9 to TRBJ1-3; D gene uncertain. CDR1 is SGDLS, CDR2 YYNGEE, per germline. Trimming took off 3 bases at V and 0 bases at J, with 10 bases between the two ends. The CDR3 contains 15 residues. CDR3 residues: CASSAGGDSGNTIYF. In DNA, the CDR3 is TGTGCCAGCAGCGCCGGAGGCGACTCTGGAAACACCATATATTTT.

This clone was seen a few times. The V gene is TRBV7-2, the J gene TRBJ2-2, with 9 bases identical to TRBD2. CDR3 length equals 15 residues. The germline V gene has CDR1 SGHTA and CDR2 FQGNSA. Trimming at V came to 7 bases and at J to 5 bases, leaving 8 bases not matched to a gene. CDR3 protein: CASNQGLARTGELFF. CDR3 coding DNA: TGTGCCAGCAACCAAGGACTAGCGAGAACCGGGGAGCTGTTTTTT.

The chain carries TRBV2 and TRBJ2-1; 12 nucleotides agree with TRBD2. The germline gives CDR1 SNHLY, CDR2 FYNNEI. The CDR3 contains 15 residues. J gave up 6 bases and V 2 bases, and 2 bases lay outside the gene matches. CDR3 coding DNA: TGTGCCAGCAGTGAAAGACTAGCGGGAGTCAATGAGCAGTTCTTC. Translating it yields CASSERLAGVNEQFF.

V gene TRBV29-1 combines with J gene TRBJ2-1; maybe TRBD2 (7 bases). The CDR3 extends over 14 amino acids. Per the germline V gene, CDR1 is SQVTM and CDR2 is ANQGSEA. V shed 7 bases and J shed 8 bases, with 21 bases lying between them. The CDR3 DNA sequence: TGCAGCGCCGAGCGCAGGGAGGGGGTACATGAGCAGTTCTTC. Translation: CSAERREGVHEQFF.

J is TRBJ2-2 and V is TRBV15, with 8 nucleotides matching TRBD2. The junction had 13 bases not matched to a gene; V was cut back by 0 bases and J by 7 bases. In germline, CDR1 is LNHNV, CDR2 YYDKDF (reference sequence). CDR3 length equals 18 residues. The CDR3 reads CATSRDLQSGSISGELFF. The CDR3, as DNA: TGTGCCACCAGCAGAGATCTTCAGAGCGGGAGTATTAGCGGGGAGCTGTTTTTT.

V gene TRBV11-3 combines with J gene TRBJ1-1; 7 bases are shared with TRBD1. Germline CDR1 and CDR2: SGHNT and YENEEA. V was pared by 0 bases and J by 4 bases, with 2 bases of the junction left unmatched. The CDR3 runs to 14 residues. The CDR3 sequence: CASSLDSGGTEAFF. The CDR3 region has the DNA TGTGCCAGCAGCTTAGATTCAGGGGGCACTGAAGCTTTCTTT.